This TCR beta chain was documented in a study of T-cell memory formation after mild COVID-19. Study-wide points: Researchers report contracting CD4+ clones mostly in CM and EM, with CD8+ clones in EMRA.

The V and J ends lost 10 bases and 5 bases respectively, with 14 bases between them. The CDR3 runs 12 residues. Germline assignment: CDR1 SGHVS and CDR2 FNYEAQ. Using its own MiXCR run on the 5' RACE reads, TCRdb lists one record per CDR3 protein. This sample has roughly 340,000 distinct CDR3 sequences, with about 16% found just once. Regarding this clonotype: What it recognizes is unknown.

Sequencing used PBMCs or a T cell subset sorted from them (not recorded which). This chain connects TRBV7-6 to TRBJ2-5; weak D call: TRBD2 (6 bases). The sequence derives from a man younger than 30 who had mild COVID-19 (a few samples of this study predate the infection). Cell type and time point are not known. The CDR3 here is CATLESGETQYF. As DNA, the CDR3 is TGTGCCACCCTAGAGAGCGGGGAGACCCAGTACTTC.